Below are 22 T cell receptor beta chains sequenced from a single sample in a study of beta chain features in type 1 diabetes. Expressed TCRB transcripts were sequenced because the entire RNA isolate underwent reverse transcription. Repertoires were generated with immunoSEQ multiplex PCR, while TCRdb's copy carries only in-frame clones and drops some. The sample carries 350,000 to 450,000 clones, 14% recorded once. Sequenced: naive CD4+ T cells from blood. The receptors stem from a man aged 25-40 years in good health.

This chain uses TRBV27 with TRBJ2-3, with 8 positions matching TRBD2. V was clipped by 5 bases and J by 5 bases; unmatched bases: 15. Per germline, CDR1 MNHEY and CDR2 SMNVEV (reference sequence). CDR3 length: 17 residues. The CDR3 DNA reads TGTGCCAGCAGTCGCGGAGGAACCGGACTAGCTGGAGATACGCAGTATTTT. Protein: CASSRGGTGLAGDTQYF.

The chain uses TRBV2 and TRBJ1-5; 9 bases align to TRBD1. The germline gives CDR1 SNHLY, CDR2 FYNNEI. This CDR3 contains 14 residues. With 6 bases clipped from V and 5 bases from J, the junction kept 5 bases outside the gene matches. The CDR3, as DNA: TGTGCCAGCAGGCCGGGACAGGGACATCAGCCCCAGCATTTT. Translated, it gives CASRPGQGHQPQHF.

This clone was seen only a few times. The chain employs TRBV11-3 and TRBJ2-5; D is unresolved. Trimming took off 5 bases at V and 5 bases at J, with 12 bases between the two ends. The CDR3 consists of 13 residues. Germline CDR1 SGHNT, CDR2 YENEEA. The CDR3 sequence: CASSQMYGETQYF. The CDR3 nucleotides read TGTGCCAGCAGCCAAATGTATGGGGAGACCCAGTACTTC.

This clone showed up just a few times. The gene calls are TRBV7-9 and TRBJ2-7, with 7 nucleotides matching TRBD1. Germline loops: CDR1 SEHNR, CDR2 FQNEAQ (reference sequence). The CDR3 sequence is 16 residues long. Germline trimming cut 6 bases from V and 2 bases from J; bases unmatched to any gene: 13. The CDR3 nucleotides read TGTGCCAGCAGACCCACCGAGGACAGGCAAACCTACGAGCAGTACTTC. Translation: CASRPTEDRQTYEQYF.

V is TRBV5-1 and J is TRBJ2-7; D is undetermined. V lost 5 bases, J lost 7 bases, and 4 bases lay in between. Germline V gene lookup returns CDR1 SGHRS and CDR2 YFSETQ. CDR3 size: 9 residues. In DNA, the CDR3 is TGCGCCAGCAGGAGGGAGCAGTACTTC. Translated, it gives CASRREQYF.

This chain uses TRBV4-3 with TRBJ2-1; D is possibly TRBD2 (7 bases). With 1 base removed from V and 12 bases from J, the gap between germline ends came to 16 bases. The V gene's germline CDR1 is LGHNA and CDR2 YSLEER. The CDR3 is 14 residues long. The CDR3 nucleotides read TGCGCCAGCAGCCAAGGCGGGGGCCTGAGGGCGCAGTTCTTC. It encodes CASSQGGGLRAQFF.

This clone was recorded a few times. This chain links TRBV7-9 with TRBJ2-3; a weak D match, TRBD2 (6 bases). Germline CDR1 and CDR2: SEHNR and FQNEAQ (reference sequence). This CDR3 is 15 amino acids long. V was shortened by 2 bases and J by 0 bases, with 9 bases between the two germline ends. The CDR3 reads CASSLWDSSTDTQYF. The CDR3 DNA sequence: TGTGCCAGCAGCTTATGGGACTCTAGCACAGATACGCAGTATTTT.

The chain joins TRBV2 to TRBJ1-1; D not resolved. Per germline, CDR1 SNHLY and CDR2 FYNNEI. The CDR3 extends over 14 amino acids. V was pared by 1 base and J by 4 bases, with 10 bases between. This CDR3 is CASSEVYGLTEAFF. CDR3 coding DNA: TGTGCCAGCAGTGAAGTTTACGGGCTCACTGAAGCTTTCTTT. Based on the CDR3 plus reference TRBV2 and TRBJ1-1, the full variable domain is EPEVTQTPSHQVTQMGQEVILRCVPISNHLYFYWYRQILGQKVEFLVSFYNNEISEKSEIFDDQFSVERPDGSNFTLKIRSTKLEDSAMYFCASSEVYGLTEAFFGQGTRLTVV.

The chain couples TRBV30 to TRBJ1-2; maybe TRBD1 (5 bases). The CDR3 runs to 13 residues. Germline lookup yields CDR1 GTSNPN and CDR2 SVGIG (reference sequence). The V gene lost 1 base and the J gene lost 2 bases, with 8 bases spanning the gap. The CDR3 nucleotides read TGTGCCTGGAGTGACGGGGACAACTATGGCTACACCTTC. Its protein is CAWSDGDNYGYTF.

This clone was counted a few times. This chain links TRBV4-1 with TRBJ1-6; D might be TRBD1 (6 bases). The CDR3 is 17 residues long. V was cut by 4 bases and J by 0 bases, with 13 bases left in between. Looked up from germline, CDR1 is MGHRA and CDR2 is YSYEKL. The CDR3 DNA is TGCGCCAGCAGCCCGACAGGACTGAGCTCCTATAATTCACCCCTCCACTTT. This codes for CASSPTGLSSYNSPLHF.

This chain links TRBV5-1 with TRBJ2-4; 9 bases are shared with TRBD2. CDR3 size: 19 residues. The J segment lost 0 bases and the V segment lost 3 bases, leaving 13 bases of the junction unmatched. In germline, CDR1 is SGHRS, CDR2 YFSETQ. The DNA for the CDR3 is TGCGCCAGCAGCTCGGGAGCCCGGGGTAGCGGGGGAGCCAAAAACATTCAGTACTTC. Its translation: CASSSGARGSGGAKNIQYF. Full variable domain (missing parts from reference TRBV5-1 and TRBJ2-4): KAGVTQTPRYLIKTRGQQVTLSCSPISGHRSVSWYQQTPGQGLQFLFEYFSETQRNKGNFPGRFSGRQFSNSRSEMNVSTLELGDSALYLCASSSGARGSGGAKNIQYFGAGTRLSVL.

This clone was counted only a few times. An end of the junction does not agree with germline; a read error may underlie this. The CDR3 spells CASSLADGARTVF. In DNA form, the CDR3 reads TGTGCCAGCAGCTTAGCAGACGGGGCCAGAACGGTCTTC. The genes are TRBV7-9 and TRBJ2-1; D possibly matches TRBD1 or TRBD2 (5 bases each). The CDR3 has 13 amino acids. Germline V gene data show CDR1 as SEHNR and CDR2 as FQNEAQ (reference sequence). Full variable domain (remainder filled in from reference TRBV7-9 and TRBJ2-1): DTGVSQNPRHKITKRGQNVTFRCDPISEHNRLYWYRQTLGQGPEFLTYFQNEAQLEKSRLLSDRFSAERPKGSFSTLEIQRTEQGDSAMYLCASSLADGARTVFGPGTRLTVL.

The CDR3 coding sequence is TGCAGCGTGGCCTTCGTCGACGGGTCGTACGAGCAGTACTTC. Protein product: CSVAFVDGSYEQYF. The J gene is TRBJ2-7, the V gene TRBV29-1; D gene uncertain. CDR1 is SQVTM and CDR2 is ANQGSEA in the germline V gene. The V and J ends lost 6 bases and 4 bases respectively, with 19 bases between them. The CDR3 runs to 14 residues.

The V and J genes are TRBV7-9 and TRBJ2-7; a possible D gene is TRBD1 (6 bases). Germline V lookup: CDR1 SEHNR, CDR2 FQNEAQ (reference sequence). CDR3 length: 14 residues. Trimming cost V 4 bases and J 5 bases, with 15 bases left between them. CDR3 DNA sequence: TGTGCCAGCAGCTCCTACACCTACAGGGACGAGCAGTACTTC. It specifies CASSSYTYRDEQYF.

This sequence joins TRBV4-1 and TRBJ2-6; D possibly matches TRBD1 or TRBD2 (5 bases each). Germline V gives CDR1 MGHRA, CDR2 YSYEKL. V was pared by 0 bases and J by 0 bases, with 12 bases between. The CDR3 is 18 residues long. In DNA, the CDR3 is TGCGCCAGCAGCCAAGATCGGGGACGTAACTCTGGGGCCAACGTCCTGACTTTC. Translation: CASSQDRGRNSGANVLTF.

A few counts support this clone. The genes are TRBV2 and TRBJ1-5; D gene ambiguous. There are 11 residues in the CDR3. CDR1 and CDR2 from the germline V gene are SNHLY and FYNNEI. V was trimmed by 1 base and J by 10 bases, leaving 5 bases between them. The CDR3 nucleotides are TGTGCCAGCAGTGAAGGGTCACCCCAGCATTTT. Translation: CASSEGSPQHF.

This clone showed up just a few times. This rearrangement joins TRBV27 to TRBJ2-7; 10 bases match TRBD2. J gave up 4 bases and V 0 bases, and 6 bases lay outside the gene matches. CDR1 and CDR2 (germline): MNHEY, SMNVEV (reference sequence). The CDR3 runs to 16 residues. CDR3: CASSLSRGLATYEQYF. DNA of the CDR3: TGTGCCAGCAGTTTATCGAGGGGACTAGCGACGTACGAGCAGTACTTC.

This chain joins TRBV4-3 and TRBJ2-6; D is unresolved. Germline V gives CDR1 LGHNA, CDR2 YSLEER. Trimming left V 0 bases short and J 1 base short, with 10 bases between. This CDR3 is built from 17 residues. Here the CDR3 DNA reads TGCGCCAGCAGCCAAGACCAGCGTTGGTCTGGGGCCAACGTCCTGACTTTC. Encoded protein: CASSQDQRWSGANVLTF.

This clone was picked up a small number of times. The rearrangement joins TRBV6-6 to TRBJ2-7, with TRBD1 identical over 9 bases. The CDR3 totals 16 residues. Germline V gives CDR1 MNHNY, CDR2 SVGAGI (reference sequence). V lost 6 bases and J lost 5; bases outside the gene matches: 14. Here the CDR3 reads CASRTPGTGTINEQYF. The CDR3 coding sequence is TGTGCCAGCAGAACACCCGGGACAGGGACTATTAACGAGCAGTACTTC.

The genes are TRBV30 and TRBJ1-3; D not resolved. V shed 5 bases and J shed 0 bases, with 5 bases lying between them. This CDR3 comprises 12 residues. The germline V gene encodes CDR1 GTSNPN and CDR2 SVGIG (reference sequence). The CDR3 region has the DNA TGTGCCTGGTCGGCCTCTGGAAACACCATATATTTT. This sequence encodes CAWSASGNTIYF.

A note on this clone: Other DNA sequences in this specimen translate into the identical CDR3. The chain employs TRBV11-2 and TRBJ2-3; D uncertain. V dropped 5 bases and J dropped 3 bases, with 6 bases sitting between them. The CDR3 spans 12 residues. Germline V gene sequence: CDR1 SGHAT, CDR2 FQNNGV. The CDR3 loop reads CASSPTTDTQYF. The CDR3 region has the DNA TGTGCCAGCAGCCCCACTACAGATACGCAGTATTTT.

The chain joins TRBV10-2 to TRBJ2-7; tentatively, D is TRBD2 (5 bases). CDR1 WSHSY and CDR2 SAAADI come from the germline V gene. Trimming pared 6 bases from V and 5 bases from J, leaving 23 bases between. The CDR3 covers 16 residues. The CDR3 spells CASSGRRAMLGHEQYF. DNA for the CDR3: TGCGCCAGCAGCGGAAGGCGGGCCATGCTTGGGCACGAGCAGTACTTC.